These T cell receptor beta chains were read from a single sample in a study of blood T cell repertoires in COVID-19. The table came from immunoSEQ multiplex PCR; TCRdb's copy has only in-frame clones and leaves some out. The sample contains 200,000 to 250,000 clones, around 85% of which appear only once. Sequencing was done on a sample of peripheral blood. These receptors came from a man between 60 and 70 years old with acute or convalescent COVID-19. Both conserved end residues are part of each CDR3. The D gene is left open where the match is weak.

-	TRBJ2-7	TRBV7-9	CASSPLGGARYEQYF	TGTGCCAGCAGCCCCCTAGGAGGGGCAAGATACGAGCAGTACTTC
-	TRBJ2-1	TRBV19	CASSISSYNEQFF	TGTGCCAGTAGTATCTCCTCCTACAATGAGCAGTTCTTC
TRBD1	TRBJ1-3	TRBV27	CASSSRPGQGPFSGNTIYF	TGTGCCAGCAGTTCACGTCCGGGACAGGGACCTTTCTCTGGAAACACCATATATTTT
-	TRBJ1-5	TRBV30	CAWSVDRFQPQHF	TGTGCCTGGAGTGTAGACAGATTTCAGCCCCAGCATTTT
-	TRBJ1-6	TRBV13	CASSRIREINNSPLHF	TGTGCCAGCAGCCGGATCCGGGAGATTAATAATTCACCCCTCCACTTT
TRBD1	TRBJ1-2	TRBV5-1	CASSSTGTGSNYGYTF	TGCGCCAGCAGCTCCACCGGGACAGGGTCTAACTATGGCTACACCTTC
-	TRBJ2-6	TRBV7-9	CASSSTGGNVLTF	TGTGCCAGCAGCTCCACCGGTGGCAACGTCCTGACTTTC
TRBD1	TRBJ2-7	TRBV6-5	CASSYPRQGADEQYF	TGTGCCAGCAGTTACCCTAGACAGGGGGCTGACGAGCAGTACTTC
-	TRBJ1-2	TRBV6-4	CASSDQGWGYTF	TGTGCCAGCAGTGACCAGGGTTGGGGCTACACCTTC
TRBD1	TRBJ1-2	TRBV5-1	CASSSAGTGIHGYTF	TGCGCCAGCAGCTCGGCCGGGACAGGGATCCATGGCTACACCTTC
TRBD1	TRBJ1-4	TRBV15	CATSRPGQGIEKLFF	TGTGCCACCAGCAGACCGGGACAGGGGATTGAAAAACTGTTTTTT
-	TRBJ2-3	TRBV14	CASSPHQGLGVQYF	TGTGCCAGCAGTCCCCACCAGGGCTTAGGTGTGCAGTATTTT
-	TRBJ2-7	TRBV11-3	CASSSRREPTYEQYF	TGTGCCAGCAGCTCCCGCCGGGAACCCACCTACGAGCAGTACTTC
TRBD2	TRBJ2-7	TRBV28	CASIGTRAAYEQYF	TGTGCCAGCATAGGGACTAGAGCCGCCTACGAGCAGTACTTC
-	TRBJ1-4	TRBV28	CASSTGVLNEKLFF	TGTGCCAGCAGCACCGGGGTCCTTAATGAAAAACTGTTTTTT
TRBD1	TRBJ2-5	TRBV19	CASSIDRGDRGVETQYF	TGTGCCAGTAGTATAGATCGAGGGGACAGGGGAGTTGAGACCCAGTACTTC
-	TRBJ2-2	TRBV5-5	CASSLPQTGELFF	TGTGCCAGCAGCTTGCCACAAACCGGGGAGCTGTTTTTT